The 2 T cell receptor beta chains reported below all come from one sample, sequenced in a study of T cells in Graves' hyperthyroidism and ophthalmopathy. RNA transcripts were the template for amplifying TCR beta CDR3 regions. HTBI primers were used for first-round RT-PCR of the TCR CDR3. TCRdb independently ran MiXCR on the multiplex PCR reads; one entry per CDR3 protein. The sample records around 600,000 distinct CDR3 sequences, about a sixth being singletons. Sequencing was performed on blood. The source is a woman aged 30 to 39 with Graves' hyperthyroidism.

Only a few counts were recorded for this clonotype. The rearrangement uses TRBV6-2 or TRBV6-3 and TRBJ2-7, with D tentatively TRBD1 (6 bases). Germline assignment: CDR1 MNHEY and CDR2 SVGEGT. V was clipped by 0 bases and J by 4 bases, with 13 bases between them. CDR3 length: 15 residues. The CDR3 spells CASSYSAGVLYEQYF. CDR3 DNA sequence: TGTGCCAGCAGTTACTCGGCAGGGGTCTTGTACGAGCAGTACTTC.

This clonotype has only a few counts. The chain links TRBV9 to TRBJ2-3, with D possibly being TRBD2 (6 bases). From germline, CDR1 is SGDLS and CDR2 YYNGEE. The CDR3 spans 16 residues. V lost 3 bases and J 7 bases, leaving 21 bases between the germline ends. The CDR3 bases are TGTGCCAGCAGCGACCTAGCGCCCGAGGGGAAAAATACGCAGTATTTT. Translation gives CASSDLAPEGKNTQYF.